The rows below give T cell receptor beta chains drawn from one sample of a study of prognosis after radiotherapy for stage I lung cancer. TCRdb passed the multiplex PCR reads through MiXCR, listing each CDR3 protein once. Found here are around 13,000 distinct CDR3 sequences, 25% to 30% of them singletons; the top ten hold about an eighth. The sample consisted of PBMCs, taken before or after stereotactic body radiation therapy (not recorded which). The receptors here all came from a donor aged 50 or older with non-small cell lung cancer. The CDR3 runs from the conserved cysteine through the conserved F or W. A D gene is named only where the DNA matches it firmly. Size is stated for part of the rows, as once, few or many counts, or as a class when the clone is expanded.

V	size	length	D	J	CDR3	DNA
TRBV20-1	many	14	TRBD1	TRBJ2-7	CSVGSMGLGQEQYF	TGCAGTGTAGGGTCCATGGGGTTGGGACAGGAGCAGTACTTC
TRBV27	NA	13	TRBD1	TRBJ2-7	CASVTGQSYEQYF	TGTGCCAGTGTAACGGGACAGAGCTACGAGCAGTACTTC
TRBV19	many	15	NA	TRBJ2-1	CASSTQAADYNEQFF	TGTGCCAGTAGTACGCAGGCAGCGGACTACAATGAGCAGTTCTTC
TRBV29-1	many	11	NA	TRBJ2-7	CSVTTGYEQYF	TGCAGCGTCACGACTGGTTACGAGCAGTACTTC
TRBV6-7	many	17	NA	TRBJ1-2	CASSYSFWHASNYGYTF	TGTGCCAGCAGTTACTCTTTTTGGCATGCTTCTAACTATGGCTACACCTTC
TRBV7-4	once	15	TRBD1	TRBJ2-7	CTSSETGTGAYEQYF	TGTACCAGCAGCGAAACCGGGACAGGAGCCTACGAGCAGTACTTC
TRBV4-2	many	16	TRBD1	TRBJ2-3	CASSPTTGGVTDTQYF	TGTGCCAGCAGCCCCACGACAGGGGGCGTCACAGATACGCAGTATTTT
TRBV9	many	14	TRBD1	TRBJ2-7	CASSVGGTGYEQYF	TGTGCCAGCAGCGTAGGGGGGACAGGCTACGAGCAGTACTTC
TRBV6-4	many	15	TRBD2	TRBJ2-1	CASSDTSGGANEQFF	TGTGCCAGCAGTGACACTAGCGGGGGGGCCAATGAGCAGTTCTTC
TRBV6-1	medium-sized	19	NA	TRBJ1-6	CASSTPKLSPEGNNSPLHF	TGTGCCAGCAGTACCCCCAAGCTCAGCCCGGAGGGGAATAATTCACCCCTCCACTTT
TRBV12-3/TRBV12-4	medium-sized	11	NA	TRBJ2-1	CASSLMHEQFF	TGTGCCAGCAGTCTAATGCATGAGCAGTTCTTC
TRBV6-4	medium-sized	13	TRBD1	TRBJ1-2	CASSGTGYFGYTF	TGTGCCAGCAGCGGGACAGGGTATTTCGGCTACACCTTC
TRBV5-5	many	16	NA	TRBJ1-3	CASSLVADDSGNTIYF	TGTGCCAGCAGCTTGGTTGCAGACGACTCTGGAAACACCATATATTTT
TRBV5-1	medium-sized	15	NA	TRBJ1-5	CASSLDSGEGQPQHF	TGCGCCAGCAGCTTGGACTCGGGGGAAGGGCAGCCCCAGCATTTT
TRBV12-3/TRBV12-4	medium-sized	13	NA	TRBJ2-5	CACGFSLGETQYF	TGTGCCTGTGGGTTTTCCCTAGGTGAGACCCAGTACTTC
TRBV7-9	medium-sized	16	TRBD2	TRBJ2-2	CASSLRTSGRAGELFF	TGTGCCAGCAGCTTAAGGACTAGCGGGAGGGCCGGGGAGCTGTTTTTT
TRBV24-1	NA	14	NA	TRBJ1-5	CATPPRGPWAAKHF	TGTGCCACCCCACCCCGGGGCCCCTGGGCAGCCAAGCATTTT
TRBV6-4	NA	15	NA	TRBJ2-2	CASSEGAQGTGELFF	TGTGCCAGCAGTGAGGGAGCGCAGGGCACCGGGGAGCTGTTTTTT
TRBV6-5	medium-sized	17	NA	TRBJ1-6	CASSSVDSLLYNSPLHF	TGTGCCAGCAGTTCCGTCGACAGTCTTCTCTATAATTCACCCCTCCACTTT
TRBV6-5	medium-sized	14	NA	TRBJ2-7	CASSYSPGAYEQYF	TGTGCCAGCAGTTACTCGCCAGGGGCCTACGAGCAGTACTTC
TRBV7-9	many	15	NA	TRBJ2-5	CASSSNGASQETQYF	TGTGCCAGCAGCTCGAACGGGGCTTCCCAAGAGACCCAGTACTTC
TRBV7-2	few	15	TRBD2	TRBJ2-2	CATKEWGRATGELFF	TGTGCCACCAAGGAATGGGGGAGGGCTACCGGGGAGCTGTTTTTT
TRBV2	many	16	TRBD2	TRBJ2-3	CASSDGGLAGLDTQYF	TGTGCCAGCAGTGACGGGGGACTAGCGGGACTAGATACGCAGTATTTT
TRBV9	many	14	NA	TRBJ1-4	CASSVAGPNEKLFF	TGTGCCAGCAGCGTAGCTGGACCTAATGAAAAACTGTTTTTT
TRBV27	many	15	TRBD1	TRBJ2-5	CASRNQGQGQETQYF	TGTGCCAGCAGAAATCAGGGACAGGGACAAGAGACCCAGTACTTC
TRBV3-1	NA	11	NA	TRBJ2-7	CASTRNDERYF	TGTGCCAGCACCCGAAACGACGAGCGGTACTTC
TRBV29-1	many	13	TRBD1	TRBJ1-5	CSVATGGNQPQHF	TGCAGCGTTGCCACAGGGGGAAATCAGCCCCAGCATTTT
TRBV19	NA	13	NA	TRBJ2-3	CASSYSNTDTQYF	TGTGCCAGTAGTTACAGCAATACAGATACGCAGTATTTT
TRBV13	many	16	TRBD2	TRBJ2-3	CASSSGLAGSTDTQYF	TGTGCCAGCAGCTCCGGACTAGCGGGAAGCACAGATACGCAGTATTTT
TRBV9	many	15	TRBD1	TRBJ1-6	CASSLPGQGNSPLHF	TGTGCCAGCAGCCTCCCGGGACAGGGGAATTCACCCCTCCACTTT
TRBV24-1	many	15	NA	TRBJ2-5	CATSDSGPYQETQYF	TGTGCCACCAGTGATTCCGGTCCGTACCAAGAGACCCAGTACTTC
TRBV28	medium-sized	14	NA	TRBJ2-7	CASSFGTSPYEQYF	TGTGCCAGCAGTTTCGGGACTTCCCCCTACGAGCAGTACTTC
TRBV12-5	many	13	NA	TRBJ1-2	CASGLETHYGYTF	TGTGCTAGTGGCTTAGAAACGCACTATGGCTACACCTTC
TRBV7-9	many	13	NA	TRBJ1-2	CASSAQGYDGYTF	TGTGCCAGCAGCGCTCAGGGTTATGATGGCTACACCTTC
TRBV20-1	many	13	NA	TRBJ2-5	CSARVRVGETQYF	TGCAGTGCTAGGGTCAGGGTGGGGGAGACCCAGTACTTC
TRBV18	many	12	TRBD1	TRBJ1-1	CASSPPQGATFF	TGTGCCAGCTCACCGCCCCAGGGGGCAACTTTCTTT
TRBV10-2	NA	12	NA	TRBJ2-3	CASSEQSDTQYF	TGCGCCAGCAGTGAGCAGTCAGATACGCAGTACTTT
TRBV4-2	many	15	TRBD2	TRBJ2-7	CASSQGISGGYEQYF	TGTGCCAGCAGCCAAGGGATTAGCGGGGGTTACGAGCAGTACTTC
TRBV6-2/TRBV6-3	NA	14	TRBD1	TRBJ2-7	CASIYRGISGEQYF	TGTGCCAGCATATACAGGGGAATCAGCGGCGAGCAGTACTTC
TRBV6-5	NA	14	TRBD1	TRBJ2-7	CASSYSQGVYEQYF	TGTGCCAGCAGTTACTCCCAGGGGGTTTACGAGCAGTACTTC
TRBV2	many	15	NA	TRBJ1-4	CASSDSGYGSEKLFF	TGTGCCAGCAGTGATTCGGGGTATGGTTCGGAAAAACTGTTTTTT
TRBV10-3	NA	16	NA	TRBJ1-1	CAISDSGMGGPTEAFF	TGTGCCATCAGTGATTCGGGGATGGGAGGGCCCACTGAAGCTTTCTTT